These 22 T cell receptor beta chains were sequenced from one sample in a study of cytomegalovirus exposure and HLA in healthy donors. Vbeta (60) and Jbeta (13) primers were used in the PCR. Produced via immunoSEQ multiplex PCR; TCRdb's table is partial and in-frame only. The sample holds about 94,000 clones, 75% to 85% seen once. Sequencing used PBMCs. These receptor sequences come from a middle-aged woman in good health and CMV-seronegative.

This clone was recorded only once. The chain recombines TRBV7-9 with TRBJ1-1; TRBD1 matches at 8 bases. CDR3 length: 16 amino acids. Germline V gene data show CDR1 as SEHNR and CDR2 as FQNEAQ (reference sequence). Trimming took 5 bases from V and 0 from J; bases not matched to a gene: 8. CDR3 in DNA: TGTGCCAGCAGCCCTACCGGGACAGGCTTGAACACTGAAGCTTTCTTT. Amino acid sequence: CASSPTGTGLNTEAFF.

The rearrangement links TRBV7-3 to TRBJ1-2; possibly TRBD1 for D (6 bases). The CDR3 covers 15 residues. V was clipped by 2 bases and J by 6 bases, with 16 bases between them. Per germline, CDR1 SGHTA and CDR2 FQGTGA. The CDR3: CASSLAWGRGDGYTF. In DNA, the CDR3 is TGTGCCAGCAGCTTAGCATGGGGCAGGGGTGATGGCTACACCTTC. Full variable domain (rest looked up from reference TRBV7-3 and TRBJ1-2): GAGVSQTPSNKVTEKGKYVELRCDPISGHTALYWYRQSLGQGPEFLIYFQGTGAADDSGLPNDRFFAVRPEGSVSTLKIQRTERGDSAVYLCASSLAWGRGDGYTFGSGTRLTVV.

This clone was detected only once. V and J are TRBV7-2 and TRBJ1-5, with 8 bases identical to TRBD1. Per germline, CDR1 SGHTA and CDR2 FQGNSA. This CDR3 comprises 14 residues. Trimming took 4 bases from V and 5 from J; bases not matched to a gene: 4. CDR3 sequence (DNA): TGTGCCAGCAGCTCCGGACAGGGCTATCAGCCCCAGCATTTT. It specifies CASSSGQGYQPQHF.

The chain recombines TRBV30 with TRBJ1-1, with D possibly matching TRBD1 (5 bases). The V end was cut by 1 base, the J end by 9 bases, with 9 bases between. The CDR3 consists of 11 residues. The germline V gene encodes CDR1 GTSNPN and CDR2 SVGIG (reference sequence). This chain's CDR3 is CAWSDGGKAFF. CDR3 DNA sequence: TGTGCCTGGAGTGACGGGGGTAAAGCTTTCTTT.

The rearrangement joins TRBV5-1 to TRBJ1-1, with D hard to call. The CDR3 contains 14 residues. Germline CDR1 SGHRS, CDR2 YFSETQ. Trimming stripped 3 bases from V and 3 bases from J, with 12 bases between. DNA of the CDR3: TGCGCCAGCAGCTCGCGGGCGGGCGACACTGAAGCTTTCTTT. Amino acids: CASSSRAGDTEAFF.

Comments on this clone: The junction departs from germline at one end; a sequencing error may be responsible. V usage is TRBV27 and J usage is TRBJ1-2; D is uncertain. The CDR3 covers 15 residues. Per the germline V gene, CDR1 is MNHEY and CDR2 is SMNVEV (reference sequence). The CDR3 protein is CASSFRGLANYGYPF. DNA of the CDR3: TGTGCCAGCAGTTTTAGAGGATTAGCTAACTATGGCTACCCCTTC.

Regarding this clone: Additional DNA sequences in this sample encode the identical CDR3. The chain is built from TRBV7-8 and TRBJ2-2; D is undetermined. V lost 1 base and J lost 0, with 3 bases in between. Germline V gene data show CDR1 as SGHVS and CDR2 as FQNEAQ. This CDR3 has 14 residues. This CDR3 reads CASSLVTNTGELFF. The CDR3 DNA reads TGTGCCAGCAGCTTAGTTACGAACACCGGGGAGCTGTTTTTT. Together with reference TRBV7-8 and TRBJ2-2, the CDR3 gives the full variable domain: GAGVSQSPRYKVAKRGQDVALRCDPISGHVSLFWYQQALGQGPEFLTYFQNEAQLDKSGLPSDRFFAERPEGSVSTLKIQRTQQEDSAVYLCASSLVTNTGELFFGEGSRLTVL.

The rearrangement joins TRBV30 to TRBJ1-2, with 8 nucleotides matching TRBD1. The CDR3 sequence is 14 residues long. The V segment lost 4 bases and the J segment 7 bases; nucleotides outside the gene matches: 11. CDR1 GTSNPN and CDR2 SVGIG come from the germline V gene (reference sequence). The CDR3 nucleotides are TGTGCCTGGAATGGGGGGACAGGTGGTTGTGGCTACACCTTC. Protein: CAWNGGTGGCGYTF.

The genes are TRBV2 and TRBJ1-5, with D unresolved. Germline V CDR1 and CDR2: SNHLY, FYNNEI. Trimming cost V 1 base and J 2 bases, with 9 bases left between them. CDR3 length: 15 residues. CDR3: CASSEGKGGNQPQHF. CDR3 in DNA: TGTGCCAGCAGTGAAGGCAAGGGAGGCAATCAGCCCCAGCATTTT.

The chain is built from TRBV7-3 and TRBJ1-1; D is unresolved. From germline, CDR1 is SGHTA and CDR2 FQGTGA. V lost 5 bases and J lost 2, with 15 bases in between. The CDR3 sequence is 15 residues long. Here the CDR3 reads CASSPGFPGNTEAFF. The CDR3, as DNA: TGTGCCAGCAGCCCCGGGTTTCCGGGAAACACTGAAGCTTTCTTT.

The rearrangement uses TRBV30 and TRBJ1-2; 8 nucleotides line up with TRBD1. This CDR3 contains 13 residues. Germline CDR1 and CDR2: GTSNPN and SVGIG (reference sequence). The CDR3 loop reads CAVSTGQVYGYTF. The CDR3 DNA sequence: TGTGCTGTCTCAACGGGACAGGTTTATGGCTACACCTTC.

This chain connects TRBV5-6 to TRBJ1-2, with 11 bases identical to TRBD1. This CDR3 contains 15 residues. CDR1 is SGHDT, CDR2 YYEEEE, per germline. V trimming: 4 bases; J trimming: 6 bases; junction bases outside the gene matches: 8. CDR3 sequence: CASSLIGTGGDGYTF. In DNA, the CDR3 is TGTGCCAGCAGCCTTATCGGGACAGGGGGGGATGGCTACACCTTC. Looking up the rest from reference TRBV5-6 and TRBJ1-2 gives the full variable domain: DAGVTQSPTHLIKTRGQQVTLRCSPKSGHDTVSWYQQALGQGPQFIFQYYEEEERQRGNFPDRFSGHQFPNYSSELNVNALLLGDSALYLCASSLIGTGGDGYTFGSGTRLTVV.

The V call is TRBV9, the J call TRBJ1-1; the D gene is possibly TRBD1 (5 bases). Germline CDR1 and CDR2: SGDLS and YYNGEE. Between the trimmed V and J ends, which lost 4 bases and 0 bases, there was a span of 13 bases. The CDR3 contains 15 residues. The DNA of the CDR3 is TGTGCCAGCAGCTTCGACAGAGGAGTGAACACTGAAGCTTTCTTT. It is translated as CASSFDRGVNTEAFF.

The genes are TRBV7-8 and TRBJ1-1, with unresolved D. This CDR3 comprises 13 residues. Trimming took off 4 bases at V and 2 bases at J, with 8 bases between the two ends. Germline V gene sequence: CDR1 SGHVS, CDR2 FQNEAQ. This chain's CDR3 is CASSSYSNTEAFF. In nucleotides, the CDR3 is TGTGCCAGCAGCTCATACTCTAACACTGAAGCTTTCTTT. Complete variable domain (other parts from reference TRBV7-8 and TRBJ1-1): GAGVSQSPRYKVAKRGQDVALRCDPISGHVSLFWYQQALGQGPEFLTYFQNEAQLDKSGLPSDRFFAERPEGSVSTLKIQRTQQEDSAVYLCASSSYSNTEAFFGQGTRLTVV.

This clone has only a few counts. This chain links TRBV6-5 with TRBJ1-5; D call uncertain. Germline V gene sequence: CDR1 MNHEY, CDR2 SVGAGI. The CDR3 is 14 amino acids. With 6 bases removed from V and 0 bases from J, the gap between germline ends came to 9 bases. CDR3 nucleotides: TGTGCCAGCAGAATCGACAATAGCAATCAGCCCCAGCATTTT. It encodes CASRIDNSNQPQHF.

This chain joins TRBV2 and TRBJ1-1; a possible D gene is TRBD1 (6 bases). Germline CDR1 and CDR2: SNHLY and FYNNEI. V was shortened by 4 bases and J by 4 bases, with 13 bases between the two germline ends. This CDR3 contains 14 residues. CDR3 in amino acids: CASSGGRGATEAFF. In DNA form, the CDR3 reads TGTGCCAGCAGTGGCGGCAGGGGCGCCACTGAAGCTTTCTTT.

The chain links TRBV7-2 to TRBJ2-2, with 7 bases matching TRBD2. The length of the CDR3 is 16 residues. With 5 bases clipped from V and 6 bases from J, the junction kept 12 bases outside the gene matches. Germline V CDR1 and CDR2: SGHTA, FQGNSA. The CDR3 sequence: CASSPVGGVVSGELFF. The DNA of the CDR3 is TGTGCCAGCAGCCCTGTGGGAGGGGTCGTATCCGGGGAGCTGTTTTTT. Filled out from reference TRBV7-2 and TRBJ2-2, the complete variable domain reads GAGVSQSPSNKVTEKGKDVELRCDPISGHTALYWYRQSLGQGLEFLIYFQGNSAPDKSGLPSDRFSAERTGGSVSTLTIQRTQQEDSAVYLCASSPVGGVVSGELFFGEGSRLTVL.

V is TRBV15 and J is TRBJ2-7, with TRBD1 matching 9 bases. CDR1 is LNHNV and CDR2 is YYDKDF in the germline V gene (reference sequence). The length of the CDR3 is 14 residues. V lost 4 bases to trimming and J lost 1 base; unmatched junction nucleotides: 2. In DNA form, the CDR3 reads TGTGCCACCAGCAACAGGGGGCTGTCCTACGAGCAGTACTTC. This codes for CATSNRGLSYEQYF.

This chain links TRBV7-9 with TRBJ2-7, with a tentative D call TRBD2 (6 bases). The germline V gene has CDR1 SEHNR and CDR2 FQNEAQ (reference sequence). This CDR3 has 16 residues. The germline V and J ends were trimmed by 5 bases and 5 bases, with 22 bases remaining between them. The DNA of the CDR3 is TGTGCCAGCAGCCCGGGAACTAGCCAGTGGGGGGACGAGCAGTACTTC. Its translation: CASSPGTSQWGDEQYF.

This chain uses TRBV4-2 with TRBJ2-5; 9 nucleotides line up with TRBD1. The CDR3 consists of 15 residues. The V and J ends lost 0 bases and 5 bases, in that order; junction bases with no gene match: 4. The germline V gene encodes CDR1 LGHNA and CDR2 YNFKEQ. DNA of the CDR3: TGTGCCAGCAGCCAAGAGTGGGGGACAGGGGAGACCCAGTACTTC. This sequence encodes CASSQEWGTGETQYF.

The J gene is TRBJ1-5, the V gene TRBV28; tentative D call: TRBD1 (6 bases). Trimming took off 6 bases at V and 7 bases at J, with 16 bases between the two ends. Germline V gene lookup returns CDR1 MDHEN and CDR2 SYDVKM. This CDR3 is built from 14 residues. CDR3 in amino acids: CASSLGQPRQPQHF. The DNA for the CDR3 is TGTGCCAGCAGCCTAGGACAGCCCAGACAGCCCCAGCATTTT.

J is TRBJ2-5 and V is TRBV5-1; the D gene is possibly TRBD2 (6 bases). V was cut by 3 bases and J by 2 bases, with 11 bases left in between. CDR1 is SGHRS and CDR2 is YFSETQ in the germline V gene. The CDR3 is 14 amino acids. CDR3 nucleotides: TGCGCCAGCAGCTCAGTCGGGGGACAAGAGACCCAGTACTTC. This sequence encodes CASSSVGGQETQYF. The variable domain in full, with the rest retrieved from reference TRBV5-1 and TRBJ2-5, is KAGVTQTPRYLIKTRGQQVTLSCSPISGHRSVSWYQQTPGQGLQFLFEYFSETQRNKGNFPGRFSGRQFSNSRSEMNVSTLELGDSALYLCASSSVGGQETQYFGPGTRLLVL.